This entry features one T cell receptor (beta chain) sequence. Its antigen is not identified. The sample is drawn from a study of early T cells in non-severe SARS-CoV-2 infection. About the research overall: Sequencing targeted bulk RNA from unsorted whole blood, leaving chains unpaired.

Individual cDNA molecules received unique molecular identifiers. A single record per CDR3 protein comes from TCRdb applying MiXCR to the 5' RACE reads. The repertoire holds approximately 75,000 distinct CDR3 sequences, with roughly 15% as singletons. Findings and limits, study-wide: Matches to VDJdb favored anti-spike CD8 responses and missed private and CD4 specificities.

Sequences were derived from whole blood, sampled at baseline. The source is an adult who was a healthcare worker with PCR-confirmed SARS-CoV-2 infection or an uninfected control (not recorded which).

The CDR3 loop reads CAIRDESGGDETQYF. CDR3 sequence (DNA): TGTGCCATCAGAGACGAGAGCGGGGGAGATGAGACCCAGTACTTC. The chain joins TRBV10-3 to TRBJ2-5; TRBD2 matches at 8 bases. Germline values: CDR1 ENHRY, CDR2 SYGVKD. The CDR3 spans 15 residues. After removal of 6 bases from V and 5 bases from J, the junction contained 11 bases not matched to a gene.